This T cell receptor (beta chain) originates from a study of T cells after yellow fever vaccination. Per the germline V gene, CDR1 is SGHTA and CDR2 is FQGNSA. Trimming took 5 bases from V and 5 from J; bases not matched to a gene: 15. The CDR3 totals 17 residues. This clonotype was recorded at least ten times. Its antigen is undetermined. Notes on the study in general: Abundant contaminating clonotypes from the bulk population could appear in FACS-sorted repertoires. The secondary response was weaker, and its peak arrived faster, on day 5 versus 15.

From the 5' RACE reads, TCRdb called clonotypes with MiXCR, one entry per CDR3 protein. In the table there are over 300,000 distinct CDR3 sequences, approximately 7% of which are singletons. This sequence originates from a man younger than 30 who received the YFV17D yellow fever vaccine. This specimen was PBMCs, taken roughly 47 days after the first yellow fever vaccination. This rearrangement joins TRBV7-2 to TRBJ2-5, with TRBD1 matching 9 bases. CDR3 coding DNA: TGTGCCAGCAGCGGCCTAACCGGGACAGGGTCGATGGAGACCCAGTACTTC. This sequence encodes CASSGLTGTGSMETQYF.